The present T cell receptor beta chain was sequenced within a study of shared clonotypes between healthy human individuals (dated by TCRdb to the early 2020s). For the wider study: A couple of women and a few men aged 18 to 49 years were included in the cohort. Blood TCR repertoires of about 5 healthy adults were deeply sequenced to estimate repertoire size and the extent of clonotype sharing between individuals. To increase sequencing depth and limit assay-specific biases, TCR repertoire library preparation and sequencing were carried out by different laboratories using diverse techniques. Leukapheresis yielded between about 0.85 and 9 billion PBMCs per donor.

Donors were healthy HIV-negative adults with no recently reported acute infections or vaccinations. Every donor was a Caucasian adult living in Nashville, Tennessee, USA. For unsorted samples, some 100 million PBMCs were counted, and genomic DNA was extracted using the QIAamp DNA Blood Mini kit. Blood was collected by leukapheresis, and PBMCs were isolated by Ficoll-Histopaque density gradient centrifugation and then cryopreserved in liquid nitrogen vapor phase. To note about this clone: Its cognate antigen has yet to be identified. No per-base quality is available; no much larger clone lies one base away.

What the authors observed across the whole study: Pairwise subsampling led to the expectation that sequencing depth would affect the degree of clonotype sharing among donors. Sampling was limited to blood, and TCR repertoires in tissue likely differ from TCR repertoires in blood. The small number of donors limited the genetic and exposure-history diversity represented.

Compared with germline, V lacks 5 bases and J lacks 3 bases; bases without a gene match: 7. The germline V gene (reference sequence) provides CDR1 SEHNR and CDR2 FQNEAQ. The CDR3 measures 16 amino acids from cysteine to phenylalanine. Left in the record is the CDR3 DNA by itself, 48 bases read in frame from the first base. Using the deep immunoSEQ assay, multiplex PCR amplified TCR CDR3 regions from genomic DNA. Extracted genomic DNA from each cell subset was distributed evenly across all wells of several immunoSEQ 96-well plates, and each plate was treated as a replicate. For unsorted PBMC, each replicate PCR was loaded with roughly 0.3 ug genomic DNA, equivalent to 25,000 to 35,000 T cell genomes. Ten immunoSEQ deep assay plates were used to sequence unsorted PBMC genomic DNA. Purified libraries were measured with a Qubit 3.0 fluorometer, size-checked on a Bioanalyzer 2100, and measured again with the KAPA Library Quantification kit. Each immunoSEQ 96-well plate was sequenced on its own single-read 150-cycle Illumina NextSeq 550 flow cell. In the source study's methods: Because the immunoSEQ output included only junctional sequences and no quality scores, the filtering could not be the same as the filtering used for full-length reads. To assign V/J genes and CDR3, sequences were annotated using PyIR, a Python wrapper for IgBLAST v1.9, with IMGT germline references. Reads were filtered out if the reads had weak V/J assignments (E-value above 1e-6), no CDR3, stop codons, out-of-frame junctions, or ambiguous translated residues. A V3J clonotype was defined by an identical inferred V gene, J gene, and CDR3 amino acid sequence. The percentage overlap between two repertoires was calculated by dividing the number of shared unique clonotypes by the size of the smaller repertoire. Three approaches were used to assess repertoire richness: RTK rarefaction, the Chao1 estimator, and Recon v2.1 estimates of unobserved clonotypes. TCRdb obtained this table from immuneACCESS and retained in-frame rearrangements with V and J assigned. These tables miss some clones; where compared with another copy, unresolved V genes account for less than half of the shortfall, and the remainder is unexplained. The V and J calls and clone size were taken over from that table, and D and trimming were inferred from the DNA. The sample table holds about 520,000 clones, of which about 78% were seen once. The top ten clones comprise about 12% of the sample.

Sequenced material: PBMCs. The sequence links TRBV7-9 to TRBJ2-2; 9 junctional bases match TRBD1. This receptor was obtained from a woman aged 35 to 49 in good health. Some clones in this sample may be carry-over from other donors' samples. The CDR3 loop reads CASSPLWTGDTGELFF. The nucleotide sequence is given as TGTGCCAGCAGCCCCCTTTGGACAGGGGACACCGGGGAGCTGTTTTTT.